One and the same sample provided the 7 T cell receptor beta chains below, sequenced in a study of T cells in Graves' hyperthyroidism and ophthalmopathy. Authors of the study amplified TCR beta CDR3 regions from RNA transcripts. TCR CDR3 regions were first amplified by RT-PCR with HTBI primers. In TCRdb, the multiplex PCR reads were re-called with MiXCR into one record per CDR3 protein. The sample lists roughly 640,000 distinct CDR3 sequences, 16% occurring once. Material for sequencing was blood. These receptors originate from a woman between 40 and 50 years old with Graves' ophthalmopathy.

This clonotype was detected many times. The genes are TRBV7-2 and TRBJ2-1; possibly TRBD1 for D (5 bases). Trimming cost V 5 bases and J 8 bases, with 16 bases left between them. The CDR3 is 14 amino acids. Germline V CDR1 and CDR2: SGHTA, FQGNSA. The chain's CDR3 is CASSPPPSRDEQFF. The CDR3 nucleotides read TGTGCCAGCAGCCCTCCCCCCTCCAGGGATGAGCAGTTCTTC.

This clonotype was seen a few times. V usage is TRBV6-1 and J usage is TRBJ2-3; D is uncertain. V lost 3 bases, J lost 2 bases, and 15 bases lay in between. Germline V gene sequence: CDR1 MNHNS, CDR2 SASEGT. The CDR3 has 16 residues. The CDR3 loop reads CASSDVVEKHTDTQYF. The CDR3 bases are TGTGCCAGCAGTGATGTGGTTGAGAAGCACACAGATACGCAGTATTTT.

The table lists this clonotype with many counts. The V and J genes are TRBV11-2 and TRBJ2-1, with 8 bases identical to TRBD2. The CDR3 totals 16 residues. Germline CDR1 reads SGHAT; CDR2 reads FQNNGV. V was clipped by 6 bases and J by 5 bases; unmatched bases: 12. The CDR3 spells CASRGMAGGGDNEQFF. The CDR3 DNA follows: TGTGCCAGCAGGGGTATGGCGGGAGGTGGAGACAATGAGCAGTTCTTC.

A remark on this clonotype: A much larger clone lies a single base off, so this may be a read error. J is TRBJ2-7 and V is TRBV20-1; weak D call: TRBD2 (6 bases). Germline CDR1 is DFQATT and CDR2 is SNEGSKA (reference sequence). CDR3 length equals 12 residues. The CDR3 DNA sequence: TGCAGTGCTAGTCGGGGGTTCTACGAGCGGTACTTC. Its translation: CSASRGFYERYF.

This clonotype has a count of ten or more. The J gene is TRBJ2-6, the V gene TRBV12-3 or TRBV12-4; 9 bases map to TRBD1. This CDR3 region has 15 residues. V lost 5 bases and J lost 2; bases outside the gene matches: 1. The DNA of the CDR3 is TGTGCCAGCAGTAGGGACAGGGCTGGGGCCAACGTCCTGACTTTC. It yields the protein CASSRDRAGANVLTF.

This clonotype was counted many times. This chain joins TRBV13 and TRBJ1-1; D not certain. The V end was cut by 5 bases, the J end by 1 base, with 17 bases between. The CDR3 runs 16 residues. Germline V lookup: CDR1 PRHDT, CDR2 FYEKMQ (reference sequence). The CDR3 nucleotides are TGTGCCAGCAGCCCCTCCACCGACGGAAAGAACACTGAAGCTTTCTTT. Translating it yields CASSPSTDGKNTEAFF.

Many counts were recorded for this clonotype. This chain uses TRBV7-3 with TRBJ1-1, with 7 bases lining up with TRBD1. From germline, CDR1 is SGHTA and CDR2 FQGTGA. The CDR3 is 15 residues long. The junction had 10 bases not matched to a gene; V was cut back by 6 bases and J by 3 bases. The CDR3 loop reads CASSMTGYGDTEAFF. In DNA form, the CDR3 reads TGTGCCAGCAGTATGACAGGGTACGGGGACACTGAAGCTTTCTTT.